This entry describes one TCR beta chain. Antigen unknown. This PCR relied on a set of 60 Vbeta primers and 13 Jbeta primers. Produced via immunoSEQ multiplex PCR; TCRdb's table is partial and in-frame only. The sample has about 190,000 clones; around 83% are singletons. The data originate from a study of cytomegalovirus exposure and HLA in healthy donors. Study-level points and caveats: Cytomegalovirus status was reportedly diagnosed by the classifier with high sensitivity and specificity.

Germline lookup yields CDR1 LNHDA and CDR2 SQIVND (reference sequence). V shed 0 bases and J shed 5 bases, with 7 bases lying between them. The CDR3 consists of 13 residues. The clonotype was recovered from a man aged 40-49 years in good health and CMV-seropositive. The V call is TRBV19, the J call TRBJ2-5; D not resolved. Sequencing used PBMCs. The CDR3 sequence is CASSIDFSETQYF. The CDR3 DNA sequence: TGTGCCAGTAGTATAGATTTTTCGGAGACCCAGTACTTC.